This TCR beta chain derives from a study of molecular identifiers for immune sequencing clone quantification. With respect to this clonotype: One end of the junction varies from germline; a read error may be responsible.

Germline V gene sequence: CDR1 MNHEY, CDR2 SMNVEV (reference sequence). The CDR3 loop spans 16 amino acids. Naive CD8 T cells were picked out by sorting for CD8+CD4-CCR7+CD45RA+. TCRdb analysed the PCR reads with MiXCR anew, one entry per CDR3 protein. The repertoire holds about 640,000 distinct CDR3 sequences, approximately 20% seen once, with 0.85% in the top ten. The V gene is TRBV27, the J gene TRBJ2-7; D is ambiguous. The sample consisted of naive CD8+ T cells from blood, with Jurkat cell RNA spiked in. Subset specified: FACS-sorted CD8+CD4-CCR7+CD45RA+ naive T cells. This TCR derives from a human donor in good health. Some libraries in this study had Jurkat cell RNA spiked in. CDR3 nucleotide sequence: TGTGCCGGCAGTTCCCGGATCAACTTACTGTCCGACGAGCAGTACTTC. It is translated as CAGSSRINLLSDEQYF.